Sequencing of this TCR beta chain was carried out in a study of beta chain features in type 1 diabetes. For the study at large: Sorted cells examined across all samples numbered 100 million to 140 million.

The entirety of the isolated RNA underwent reverse transcription, so expressed TCRB transcripts were sequenced. TCRdb keeps only in-frame clones here, not all; method: immunoSEQ multiplex PCR. Here the sample spans under 800,000 clones, about 16% being singletons. V was clipped by 3 bases and J by 8 bases, with 19 bases between them. Germline-derived CDR1 and CDR2 are LGHNA and YNFKEQ. There are 15 residues in the CDR3. This clone appeared a few times. V and J are TRBV4-2 and TRBJ1-2; weak D call: TRBD1 (5 bases). The sequenced sample consisted of naive CD4+ T cells from blood. This TCR was recovered from a man aged 18 to 29 in good health. The CDR3 protein is CASSQPGRSGGGYTF. The CDR3 nucleotides read TGTGCCAGCAGCCAGCCGGGACGGTCCGGAGGAGGCTACACCTTC.